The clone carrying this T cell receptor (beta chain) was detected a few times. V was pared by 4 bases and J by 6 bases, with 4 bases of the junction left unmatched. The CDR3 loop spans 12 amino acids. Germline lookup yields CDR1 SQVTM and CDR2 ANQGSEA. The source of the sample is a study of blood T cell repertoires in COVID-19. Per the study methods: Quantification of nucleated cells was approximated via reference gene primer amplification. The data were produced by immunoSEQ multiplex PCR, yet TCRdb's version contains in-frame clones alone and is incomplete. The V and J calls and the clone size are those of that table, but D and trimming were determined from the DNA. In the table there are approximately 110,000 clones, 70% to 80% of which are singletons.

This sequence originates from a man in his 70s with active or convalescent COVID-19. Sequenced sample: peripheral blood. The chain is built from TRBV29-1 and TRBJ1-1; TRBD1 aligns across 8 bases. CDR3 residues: CSVAPQGAEAFF. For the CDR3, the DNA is TGCAGCGTTGCCCCACAGGGGGCTGAAGCTTTCTTT.